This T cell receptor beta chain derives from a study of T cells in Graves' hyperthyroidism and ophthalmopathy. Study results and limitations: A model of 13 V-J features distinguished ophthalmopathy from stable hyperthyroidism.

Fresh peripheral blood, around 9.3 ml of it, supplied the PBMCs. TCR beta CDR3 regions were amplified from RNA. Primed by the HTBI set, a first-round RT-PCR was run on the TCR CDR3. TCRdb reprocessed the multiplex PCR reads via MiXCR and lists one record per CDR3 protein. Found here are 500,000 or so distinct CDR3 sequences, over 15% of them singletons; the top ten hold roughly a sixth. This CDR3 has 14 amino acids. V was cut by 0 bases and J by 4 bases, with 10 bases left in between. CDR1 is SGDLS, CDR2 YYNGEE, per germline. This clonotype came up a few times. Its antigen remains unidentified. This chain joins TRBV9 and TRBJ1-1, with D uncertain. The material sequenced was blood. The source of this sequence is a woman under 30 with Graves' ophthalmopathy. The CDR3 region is CASSVDGRITEAFF. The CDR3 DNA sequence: TGTGCCAGCAGCGTAGACGGCAGGATCACTGAAGCTTTCTTT. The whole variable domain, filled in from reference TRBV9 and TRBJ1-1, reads DSGVTQTPKHLITATGQRVTLRCSPRSGDLSVYWYQQSLDQGLQFLIQYYNGEERAKGNILERFSAQQFPDLHSELNLSSLELGDSALYFCASSVDGRITEAFFGQGTRLTVV.